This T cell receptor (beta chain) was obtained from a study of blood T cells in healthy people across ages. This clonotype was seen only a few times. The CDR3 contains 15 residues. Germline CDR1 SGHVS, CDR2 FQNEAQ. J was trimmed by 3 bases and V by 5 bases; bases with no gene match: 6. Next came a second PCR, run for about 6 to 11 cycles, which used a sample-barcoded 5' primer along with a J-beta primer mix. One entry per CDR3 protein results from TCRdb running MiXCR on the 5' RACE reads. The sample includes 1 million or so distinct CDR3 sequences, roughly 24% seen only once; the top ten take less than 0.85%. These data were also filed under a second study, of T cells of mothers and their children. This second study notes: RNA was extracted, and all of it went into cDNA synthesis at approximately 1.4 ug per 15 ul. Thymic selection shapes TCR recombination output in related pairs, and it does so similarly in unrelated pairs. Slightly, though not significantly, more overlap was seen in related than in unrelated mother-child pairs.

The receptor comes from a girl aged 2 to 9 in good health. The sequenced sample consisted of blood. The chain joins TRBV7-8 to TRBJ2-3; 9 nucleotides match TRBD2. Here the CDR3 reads CASSGRTSVTDTQYF. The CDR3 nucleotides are TGTGCCAGCAGCGGTCGGACTAGCGTGACAGATACGCAGTATTTT.